The sample holds many counts of the clone carrying this TCR beta chain. Antigen: not known. Tagging with unique molecular identifiers was applied to individual cDNA molecules. Via MiXCR, TCRdb re-called the 5' RACE reads, giving one row per CDR3 protein. This sample yields 40,000 to 60,000 distinct CDR3 sequences, of which less than 4.5% are seen a single time; around 6% belongs to the top ten. This sample was taken from a study of early T cells in non-severe SARS-CoV-2 infection. This CDR3 region has 15 residues. The V gene end was trimmed by 3 bases and the J gene end by 5 bases; junction bases not matched to a gene: 7. Germline-derived CDR1 and CDR2 are SGDLS and YYNGEE. General study results and limits: VDJdb matching skewed toward anti-spike CD8 responses, missing private and CD4 specificities.

The V call is TRBV9, the J call TRBJ2-7; 11 nucleotides align to TRBD2. The specimen sequenced was whole blood. The receptor's source is an adult who was a healthcare worker with PCR-confirmed SARS-CoV-2 infection or an uninfected control (not recorded which). CDR3 protein: CASSALAGGGNEQYF. The CDR3 DNA reads as TGTGCCAGCAGCGCCTTAGCGGGAGGGGGGAACGAGCAGTACTTC. Filled out from reference TRBV9 and TRBJ2-7, the complete variable domain reads DSGVTQTPKHLITATGQRVTLRCSPRSGDLSVYWYQQSLDQGLQFLIQYYNGEERAKGNILERFSAQQFPDLHSELNLSSLELGDSALYFCASSALAGGGNEQYFGPGTRLTVT.